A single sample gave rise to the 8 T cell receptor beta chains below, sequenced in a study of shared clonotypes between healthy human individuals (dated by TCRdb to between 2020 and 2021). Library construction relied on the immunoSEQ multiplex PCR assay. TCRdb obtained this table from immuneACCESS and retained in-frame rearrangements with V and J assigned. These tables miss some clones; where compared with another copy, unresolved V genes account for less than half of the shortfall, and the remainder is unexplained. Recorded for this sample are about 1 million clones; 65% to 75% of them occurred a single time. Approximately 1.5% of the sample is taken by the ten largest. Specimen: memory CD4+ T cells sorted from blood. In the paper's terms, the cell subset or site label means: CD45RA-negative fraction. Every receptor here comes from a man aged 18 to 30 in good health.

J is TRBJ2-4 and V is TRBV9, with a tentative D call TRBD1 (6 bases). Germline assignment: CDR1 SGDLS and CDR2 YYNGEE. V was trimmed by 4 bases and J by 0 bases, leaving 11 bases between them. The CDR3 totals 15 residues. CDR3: CASSSGQLAKNIQYF. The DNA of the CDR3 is TGTGCCAGCAGCTCAGGACAGCTAGCCAAAAACATTCAGTACTTC.

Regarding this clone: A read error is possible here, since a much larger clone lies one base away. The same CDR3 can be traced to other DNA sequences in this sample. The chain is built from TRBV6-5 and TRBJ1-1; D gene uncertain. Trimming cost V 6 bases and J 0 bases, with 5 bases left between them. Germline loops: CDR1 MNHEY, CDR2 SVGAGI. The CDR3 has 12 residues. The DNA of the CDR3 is TGTGCCAGCAGGTCGGTGAACACTGAAGCTTTCTTT. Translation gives CASRSVNTEAFF.

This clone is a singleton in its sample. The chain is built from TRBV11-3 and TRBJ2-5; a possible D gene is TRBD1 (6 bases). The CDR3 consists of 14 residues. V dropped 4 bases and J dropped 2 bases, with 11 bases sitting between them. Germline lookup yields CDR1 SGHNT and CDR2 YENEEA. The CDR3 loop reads CASSSRDKQETQYF. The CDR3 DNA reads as TGTGCCAGCAGCTCGAGGGACAAACAAGAGACCCAGTACTTC.

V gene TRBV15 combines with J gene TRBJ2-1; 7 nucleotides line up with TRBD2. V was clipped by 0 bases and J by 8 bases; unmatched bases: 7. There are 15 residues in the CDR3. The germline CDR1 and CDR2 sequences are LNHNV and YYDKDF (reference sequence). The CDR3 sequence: CATSREMTSRYEQFF. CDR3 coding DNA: TGTGCCACCAGCAGAGAGATGACTAGCCGTTATGAGCAGTTCTTC.

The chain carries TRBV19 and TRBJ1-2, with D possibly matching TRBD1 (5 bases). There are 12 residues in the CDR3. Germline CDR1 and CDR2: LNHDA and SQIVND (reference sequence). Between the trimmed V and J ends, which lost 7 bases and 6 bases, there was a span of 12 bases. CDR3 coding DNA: TGTGCCAGTAATCGGGGGGATCATGGCTACACCTTC. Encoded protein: CASNRGDHGYTF.

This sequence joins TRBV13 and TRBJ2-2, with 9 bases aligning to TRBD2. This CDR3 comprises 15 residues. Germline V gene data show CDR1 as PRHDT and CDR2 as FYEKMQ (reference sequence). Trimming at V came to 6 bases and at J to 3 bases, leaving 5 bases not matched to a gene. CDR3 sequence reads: CASRRAGGDTGELFF. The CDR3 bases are TGTGCCAGCAGAAGGGCGGGGGGGGACACCGGGGAGCTGTTTTTT.

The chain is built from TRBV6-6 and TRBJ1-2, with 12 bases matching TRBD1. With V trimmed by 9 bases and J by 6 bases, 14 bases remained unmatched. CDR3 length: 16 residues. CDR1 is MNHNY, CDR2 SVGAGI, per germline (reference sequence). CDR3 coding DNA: TGTGCCAGTGAGAATGCCGGGACAGGGGGCACTGATGGCTACACCTTC. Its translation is CASENAGTGGTDGYTF.

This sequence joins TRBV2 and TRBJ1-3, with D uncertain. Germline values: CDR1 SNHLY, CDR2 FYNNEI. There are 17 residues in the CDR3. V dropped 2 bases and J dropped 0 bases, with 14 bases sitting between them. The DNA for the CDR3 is TGTGCCAGCAGTGAAAACGGGGTTTTGGTCTCTGGAAACACCATATATTTT. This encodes CASSENGVLVSGNTIYF.